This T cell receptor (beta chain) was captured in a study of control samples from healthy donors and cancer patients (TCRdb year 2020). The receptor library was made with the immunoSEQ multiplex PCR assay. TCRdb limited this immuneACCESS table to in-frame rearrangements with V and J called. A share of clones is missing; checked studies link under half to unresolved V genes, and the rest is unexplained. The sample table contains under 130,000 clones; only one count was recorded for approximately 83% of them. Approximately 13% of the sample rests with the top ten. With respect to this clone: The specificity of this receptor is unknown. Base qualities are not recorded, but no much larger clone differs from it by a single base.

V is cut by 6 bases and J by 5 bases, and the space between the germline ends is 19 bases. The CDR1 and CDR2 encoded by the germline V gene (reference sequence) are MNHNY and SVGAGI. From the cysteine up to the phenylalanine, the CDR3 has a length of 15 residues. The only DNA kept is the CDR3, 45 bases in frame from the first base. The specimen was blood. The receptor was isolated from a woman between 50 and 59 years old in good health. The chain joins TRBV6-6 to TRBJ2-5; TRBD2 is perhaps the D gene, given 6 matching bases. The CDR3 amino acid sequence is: CASRAKGLPVETQYF. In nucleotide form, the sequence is TGTGCCAGCAGGGCTAAGGGACTGCCGGTGGAGACCCAGTACTTC.